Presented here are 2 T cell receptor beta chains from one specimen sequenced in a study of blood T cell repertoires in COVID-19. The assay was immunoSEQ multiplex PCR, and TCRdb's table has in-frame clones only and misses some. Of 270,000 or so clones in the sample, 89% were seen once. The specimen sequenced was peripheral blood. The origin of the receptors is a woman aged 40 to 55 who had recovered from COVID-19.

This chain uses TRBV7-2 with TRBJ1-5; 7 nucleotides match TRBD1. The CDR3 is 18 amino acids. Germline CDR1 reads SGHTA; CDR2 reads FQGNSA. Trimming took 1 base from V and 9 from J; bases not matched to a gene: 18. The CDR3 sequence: CASSLGPLGGTGRMPQHF. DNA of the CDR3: TGTGCCAGCAGCTTAGGCCCCTTAGGGGGCACGGGCAGGATGCCCCAGCATTTT.

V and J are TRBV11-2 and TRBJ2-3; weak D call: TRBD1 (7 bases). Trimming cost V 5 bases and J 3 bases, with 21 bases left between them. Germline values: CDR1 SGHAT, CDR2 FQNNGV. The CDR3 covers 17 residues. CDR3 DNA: TGTGCCAGCAGCACCCCCCCTAACGCGGGACAGACAGATACGCAGTATTTT. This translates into CASSTPPNAGQTDTQYF. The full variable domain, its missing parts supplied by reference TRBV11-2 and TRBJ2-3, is EAGVAQSPRYKIIEKRQSVAFWCNPISGHATLYWYQQILGQGPKLLIQFQNNGVVDDSQLPKDRFSAERLKGVDSTLKIQPAKLEDSAVYLCASSTPPNAGQTDTQYFGPGTRLTVL.